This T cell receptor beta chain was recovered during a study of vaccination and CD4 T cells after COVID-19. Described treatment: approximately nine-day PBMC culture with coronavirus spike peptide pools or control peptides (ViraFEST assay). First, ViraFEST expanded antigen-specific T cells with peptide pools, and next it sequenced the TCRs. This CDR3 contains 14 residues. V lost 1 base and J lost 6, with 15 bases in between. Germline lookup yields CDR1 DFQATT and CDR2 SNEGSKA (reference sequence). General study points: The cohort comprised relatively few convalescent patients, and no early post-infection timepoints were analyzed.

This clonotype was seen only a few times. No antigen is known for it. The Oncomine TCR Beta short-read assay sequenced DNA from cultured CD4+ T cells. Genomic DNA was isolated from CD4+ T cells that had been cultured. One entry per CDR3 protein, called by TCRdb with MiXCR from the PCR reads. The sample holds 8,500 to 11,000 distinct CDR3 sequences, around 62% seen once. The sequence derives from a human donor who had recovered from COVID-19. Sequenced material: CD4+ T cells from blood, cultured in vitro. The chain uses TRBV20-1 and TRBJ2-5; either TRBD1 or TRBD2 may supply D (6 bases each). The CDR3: CSARGPGAGKTQYF. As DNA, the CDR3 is TGCAGTGCTAGAGGTCCGGGGGCCGGGAAGACCCAGTACTTC.